A selection of T cell receptor beta chains follows, all from one sample in a study of blood T cell repertoires in COVID-19. Produced via immunoSEQ multiplex PCR; TCRdb's table is partial and in-frame only. Seen here are about 40,000 clones, over 75% observed once, and the top ten hold roughly 10%. Sequenced: peripheral blood. Receptors were obtained from a woman in her seventies with acute or convalescent COVID-19. Each CDR3 is given without its conserved first and last residue. Each record gives: D gene, J gene, V gene, CDR3 protein. A D gene is named only where the DNA matches it firmly.

D: .; J: TRBJ1-1; V: TRBV7-3; CDR3: ASSLQVVGTEAF
D: TRBD1; J: TRBJ1-2; V: TRBV18; CDR3: ASSHPSQDRAILGYT
D: .; J: TRBJ1-6; V: TRBV10-3; CDR3: AISESVSAYNSPLH
D: .; J: TRBJ1-2; V: TRBV6-1; CDR3: ASSEVGAYGYT
D: TRBD2; J: TRBJ2-1; V: TRBV7-9; CDR3: ASSPPGLGYNEQF
D: TRBD2; J: TRBJ2-1; V: TRBV30; CDR3: AWSLTSGANNEQF
D: TRBD2; J: TRBJ2-1; V: TRBV28; CDR3: ASSLAREKEF
D: .; J: TRBJ2-2; V: TRBV10-3; CDR3: AISGGTRTGELF
D: TRBD2; J: TRBJ2-5; V: TRBV11-3; CDR3: ASSTGLAGDGETQY
D: .; J: TRBJ1-6; V: TRBV6-5; CDR3: ASSSSHSPLH
D: .; J: TRBJ2-3; V: TRBV7-7; CDR3: ASSSSGLSTDTQY
D: .; J: TRBJ2-5; V: TRBV19; CDR3: ASSLGEGVRGRTQY
D: .; J: TRBJ2-3; V: TRBV5-6; CDR3: ASSLDGTQY
D: .; J: TRBJ2-5; V: TRBV6-5; CDR3: AGPRGRGEETQY
D: .; J: TRBJ1-1; V: TRBV5-1; CDR3: ASSLRGQNTEAF
D: TRBD1; J: TRBJ2-2; V: TRBV5-1; CDR3: ASRQGATNTGELF
D: TRBD1; J: TRBJ2-3; V: TRBV24-1; CDR3: ATSDPGGPDTQY
D: TRBD1; J: TRBJ1-2; V: TRBV5-5; CDR3: ASSYGQGANYGYT
D: .; J: TRBJ2-5; V: TRBV6-2/TRBV6-3; CDR3: ASSLSSLETQY
D: TRBD1; J: TRBJ1-1; V: TRBV6-5; CDR3: ASREGTANTEAF
D: TRBD1; J: TRBJ1-2; V: TRBV6-6; CDR3: ASSSHTGDKYGYT
D: .; J: TRBJ1-6; V: TRBV15; CDR3: ATSRDPEASGSPLH
D: TRBD2; J: TRBJ2-1; V: TRBV5-1; CDR3: ASSQTSGSVHEQF
D: TRBD1; J: TRBJ2-3; V: TRBV6-4; CDR3: ASTPGQGAGDTQY
D: .; J: TRBJ1-2; V: TRBV29-1; CDR3: SVAQEGYT
D: .; J: TRBJ1-2; V: TRBV7-9; CDR3: ASSSLGFVQGEDGYT
D: TRBD2; J: TRBJ2-3; V: TRBV19; CDR3: ASSAVAGGTDTQY